The clone carrying this T cell receptor (beta chain) was detected only a few times. Collection of 9.5 to 10 milliliters of peripheral blood was performed for each donor. The sample is drawn from a study of blood T cells in healthy people across ages. A second 7 to 11 cycle PCR used barcoded and J-beta primers. Each cDNA molecule carried a tag from a template-switch adaptor that contained 12 random nucleotides. One entry per CDR3 protein results from TCRdb running MiXCR on the 5' RACE reads. The sample contains about 1.5 million distinct CDR3 sequences, about 45% of which appear only once. The ends were cut back, 3 bases at V and 6 bases at J, with 18 bases in the middle. The CDR3 contains 16 residues. Germline-derived CDR1 and CDR2 are MNHEY and SMNVEV (reference sequence).

The source material was blood. The chain recombines TRBV27 with TRBJ2-1; possible D gene TRBD2, 6 bases. The clonotype was recovered from a woman between 18 and 29 years old in good health. DNA of the CDR3: TGTGCCAGCAGTTTGGGAGGTGGGACCTTAATCAATGAGCAGTTCTTC. It codes for CASSLGGGTLINEQFF.